Given below is one T cell receptor beta chain in context. Authors' methods: It was from reference gene primer amplification that nucleated cell counts were estimated. Libraries were prepared by immunoSEQ multiplex PCR; TCRdb keeps only in-frame clonotypes and omits some of them. V, J and clone size reflect that table, while D and trimming were determined from the DNA. Among over 200,000 clones listed, 80% to 90% were seen once. This sample is drawn from a study of blood T cell repertoires in COVID-19. Study background: Spain, Italy and the United States supplied samples that represented acute and convalescent COVID-19. In each case, the material was cDNA or gDNA derived from T cells, B-cell-depleted T cells, or PBMCs.

From germline, CDR1 is SGDLS and CDR2 YYNGEE. V trimming: 0 bases; J trimming: 5 bases; junction bases outside the gene matches: 10. This CDR3 has 17 amino acids. Material: peripheral blood. The rearrangement uses TRBV9 and TRBJ2-1, with TRBD2 matching 8 bases. The TCR comes from a woman aged 45-65 years with acute or convalescent COVID-19. CDR3 loop: CASSVARSVAGNNEQFF. The CDR3 region has the DNA TGTGCCAGCAGCGTAGCCCGATCGGTAGCGGGAAACAATGAGCAGTTCTTC.